The following is a TCR beta chain sequence with its context. This sample is part of a study of blood T cell repertoires in COVID-19. Libraries were prepared by immunoSEQ multiplex PCR; TCRdb keeps only in-frame clonotypes and omits some of them. This table holds around 250,000 clones, about nine tenths found once. Trimming stripped 5 bases from V and 6 bases from J, with 14 bases between. The germline CDR1 and CDR2 sequences are MNHEY and SVGEGT. The CDR3 extends over 13 amino acids. The chain combines TRBV6-2 or TRBV6-3 with TRBJ2-7; D perhaps matches TRBD2 (5 bases). The sample comprised peripheral blood. The sequence was obtained from a man in his 60s with acute or convalescent COVID-19. The CDR3 nucleotides read TGTGCCAGCAGTCTAACTAGGGTAAGCGAGCAGTACTTC. Its translation is CASSLTRVSEQYF.